This T cell receptor (beta chain) was profiled in a study of CD8+CD57+ T cells in acquired aplastic anemia. Study-wide context: Sorting CD4+ and CD8+ cells gave DNA averaging approximately 3 ug.

Germline V gene lookup returns CDR1 SGHTS and CDR2 YDEGEE. CDR3 size: 11 residues. A note on this clonotype: Antigen unknown.

CD8+CD57+ cell expansion had been shown by flow cytometry in patients chosen for sequencing. Study-level results: Researchers reported that CD8+ Simpson's diversity was not significantly different in patients versus controls.

For CDR3 and TCR beta VDJ profiling, genomic DNA was the template used. TCRdb re-analysed the reads in MiXCR, keeping a single row per CDR3 protein. This sample has just over 200,000 distinct CDR3 sequences; 65% occur once, and the top ten carry about 60%. The specimen sequenced was sorted CD4+, CD8+, or CD8+CD57+ T cells (not recorded which) from PBMCs. The TCR originated in a human donor with aplastic anemia. This chain uses TRBV5-8 with TRBJ2-5; D call uncertain. The J call is uncertain, as TRBJ2-1 better fits the DNA end. CDR3 coding DNA: TGTGCCAGCAGCTTGGGTACCGAGCAGTTCTTC. It yields the protein CASSLGTEQFF.